These 9 T cell receptor beta chains were sequenced from one sample in a study of siplizumab effects on memory and regulatory T cells. Measured with immunoSEQ multiplex PCR; TCRdb has only the in-frame clones, and not every one. The sample holds 90,000 to 110,000 clones, around 90% seen once. The source material was Tregs sorted from blood. The source is a human donor in good health.

As to this clone: One end of the junction fails to match germline, which may point to a read error. This rearrangement joins TRBV6-6 to TRBJ2-6, with 9 bases aligning to TRBD1. CDR1 is MNHNY, CDR2 SVGAGI, per germline (reference sequence). The length of the CDR3 is 13 residues. CDR3 sequence (DNA): TGTGCCAGCAGTAGGACAGGGGACAACGTCCTGACTTTC. This gives the protein CASSRTGDNVLTF.

The CDR3 DNA is TGTGCCAGCAGCTTCAGACCAGGACAGGGATGGGGCTACACCTTC. This codes for CASSFRPGQGWGYTF. This chain links TRBV7-3 with TRBJ1-2; 8 bases are shared with TRBD1. After removal of 3 bases from V and 8 bases from J, the junction contained 11 bases not matched to a gene. Germline CDR1 and CDR2: SGHTA and FQGTGA. The CDR3 is 15 amino acids.

This clone was seen a single time. A clone one base away is much larger, so this may be a read error. This chain uses TRBV6-5 with TRBJ1-2; TRBD1 aligns across 8 bases. The CDR3 consists of 13 residues. Germline V lookup: CDR1 MNHEY, CDR2 SVGAGI. DNA for the CDR3: TGTGCCAGCAGTTTCGGACAGGGCTATAGCTACACCTTC. Translation gives CASSFGQGYSYTF.

This chain links TRBV5-1 with TRBJ2-7; D is unclear. CDR1 and CDR2 from the germline V gene are SGHRS and YFSETQ. Between the trimmed V and J ends, which lost 1 base and 3 bases, there was a span of 8 bases. The CDR3 extends over 13 amino acids. The CDR3 nucleotides are TGCGCCAGCAGCTTGATGGGCGTCTACGAGCAGTACTTC. Encoded protein: CASSLMGVYEQYF.

J is TRBJ2-3 and V is TRBV6-5; the D gene is possibly TRBD2 (7 bases). Germline loops: CDR1 MNHEY, CDR2 SVGAGI. V lost 5 bases, J lost 6 bases, and 15 bases lay in between. The CDR3 spans 14 residues. CDR3 bases: TGTGCCAGCAGTGGGGGGGGCCTCTGGGATACGCAGTATTTT. Its protein is CASSGGGLWDTQYF.

The chain recombines TRBV9 with TRBJ2-4; no reliable D call. The CDR3 is 15 residues long. Germline V gene sequence: CDR1 SGDLS, CDR2 YYNGEE. The V end lost 1 base, the J end lost 6 bases, and 14 bases lay between the germline ends. CDR3 in DNA: TGTGCCAGCAGCGTATCCTTAGACGCGATAAACATTCAGTACTTC. Translated, it gives CASSVSLDAINIQYF.

This rearrangement joins TRBV5-4 to TRBJ2-7, with TRBD1 identical over 8 bases. This CDR3 contains 14 residues. Germline CDR1 is SGHNT and CDR2 is YYREEE (reference sequence). Trimming at V came to 4 bases and at J to 3 bases, leaving 6 bases not matched to a gene. CDR3 DNA sequence: TGTGCCAGCAGCAGGGGACAGGCAAACTACGAGCAGTACTTC. This encodes CASSRGQANYEQYF.

The V call is TRBV5-1, the J call TRBJ2-7, with 7 bases lining up with TRBD1. The CDR3 loop spans 14 amino acids. The V gene's germline CDR1 is SGHRS and CDR2 YFSETQ. The ends lost 7 bases at V and 0 bases at J; junction bases unmatched: 7. CDR3 amino acids: CASSDRSSSYEQYF. CDR3 DNA sequence: TGCGCCAGCTCGGACAGGTCTAGCTCCTACGAGCAGTACTTC.

The rearrangement links TRBV11-3 to TRBJ2-3; D unresolved. The CDR3 runs to 14 residues. Germline V gene data show CDR1 as SGHNT and CDR2 as YENEEA. V lost 4 bases and J 0 bases, leaving 8 bases between the germline ends. The CDR3 region has the DNA TGTGCCAGCAGCTCCTCCGATAGCACAGATACGCAGTATTTT. Translating gives CASSSSDSTDTQYF.